The clone carrying this T cell receptor (beta chain) was seen once. This specimen belongs to a study of CD8+ T cells in alopecia areata. Treatment indicated: oral pan-JAK inhibitor, 5-10 mg twice daily. Collected material from alopecia areata patients comprised lesional scalp punch biopsies and peripheral blood. J gave up 8 bases and V 5 bases, and 6 bases lay outside the gene matches. Germline V CDR1 and CDR2: MNHNY, SVGAGI (reference sequence). This CDR3 contains 13 residues. Extraction of RNA preceded its reverse transcription into cDNA, which served as the sequencing template. Clones were sequenced by immunoSEQ multiplex PCR, and TCRdb holds only the in-frame ones, with some missing. Of roughly 100,000 clones detected, approximately 66% appear once; the ten largest clones hold around 15%.

V and J are TRBV6-6 and TRBJ1-2, with 9 bases identical to TRBD1. This TCR was sampled from a human donor with alopecia areata. The starting material was CD8+ T cells sorted from blood, obtained at week 4, from a patient treated with tofacitinib. The CDR3 protein is CASSLGTGKGYTF. The CDR3 nucleotides are TGTGCCAGCAGTCTCGGGACAGGGAAAGGCTACACCTTC.